Sequencing of this T cell receptor (beta chain) was carried out in a study of T cells in Graves' hyperthyroidism and ophthalmopathy. Findings of the study overall: The model identified upcoming ophthalmopathy a median roughly 6.5 months ahead of onset.

Notes on this clonotype: Its matching antigen is unknown.

The V gene end was trimmed by 7 bases and the J gene end by 2 bases; junction bases not matched to a gene: 8. This CDR3 has 15 residues. Germline CDR1 reads WNHNN; CDR2 reads SYGVQD (reference sequence). TCR beta CDR3 region amplification was performed from RNA transcripts. HTBI primers were used for first-round RT-PCR of the TCR CDR3. TCRdb re-called the multiplex PCR reads with MiXCR, one entry per CDR3 protein. This sample yields about 700,000 distinct CDR3 sequences, of which about 45% are seen a single time; more than 7% belongs to the top ten. The clonotype originates from an adult man with Graves' disease, either hyperthyroidism or ophthalmopathy (not recorded which). Material for sequencing was peripheral blood or thyroid tissue (not recorded which). V gene TRBV10-1 combines with J gene TRBJ2-7; 10 bases match TRBD2. This chain's CDR3 is CASTLTSGPPYEQYF. CDR3 DNA: TGCGCCAGCACCCTGACTAGCGGGCCACCCTACGAGCAGTACTTC.